This TCR beta chain is from a study of T cell responses to AZD1222 COVID-19 vaccine (dated by TCRdb to the early 2020s). In the study overall: Because spike-specific TCR depth and breadth did not differ between the two schedules, AZD1222 recipients who got a second dose at roughly 4 weeks were pooled with those who got a second dose at roughly 12 weeks. TCR sequencing covered 230 or so trial participants: roughly 200 given two doses of AZD1222 and around 26 given two doses of MenACWY control vaccine. Enrollment into the trials was organized by age into subgroups of 18-55, 56-69 and 70-plus years, and those subgroups contained roughly 140, 27 and 60 TCR-sequenced participants, respectively. The research as a whole found: Participants were mostly white British and included more females than males, and it was suggested by the authors that clonal diversity may have been underestimated. Because no day 14 peak-response samples were available, the repertoires could be characterized only after the peak T cell response. Conclusions about previously exposed vaccinees are limited because only six or seven AZD1222 recipients were SARS-CoV-2 seropositive at baseline. The 56-69-year group was small, and its depth increase did not reach significance, likely because of low power. The vaccine-associated CD4 TCRs covered the entire spike protein, and the dominant responses fell in regions 160-218 and 743-854. After two AZD1222 doses, both the breadth and the depth of spike-specific TCRs were significantly higher than at day 0 and than in MenACWY recipients. Reportedly, close to half of the unique spike-specific TCRs recognized epitopes lying outside the regions that are mutated in the B.1.351 and B.1.1.7 variants.

Remarks on this clone: The clone's antigen remains unknown. No base quality information exists; no much larger clone differs at one position.

CDR1 SEHNR and CDR2 FQNEAQ were looked up in the germline V gene (reference sequence). The CDR3 numbers 14 residues from cysteine through phenylalanine. Only the CDR3 DNA is retained, 42 bases long and in frame from the first base. Relative to germline, V is 3 bases shorter and J is 0 bases shorter, with 5 bases between their ends. What the time point label conveys for this sample: baseline before first vaccination. Vaccinee samples came from UK trials COV001 and COV002, including a single-blind randomized controlled phase 2/3 trial of AZD1222 (ChAdOx1 nCoV-19) in healthy adults. Trial participant PBMC samples were collected at day 0 and day 28 after the second dose for TCRbeta chain sequencing. The CDR3 regions of human TCRbeta chains were analyzed by immunosequencing. The paper's processing steps were these. TCRs in the repertoires were matched against a reference library of SARS-CoV-2-specific TCRs that had been generated with the MIRA antigen-specificity platform. Breadth was defined as the fraction of unique TCRs that were SARS-CoV-2-associated, and depth was defined as the fraction of total T cells that were SARS-CoV-2-associated. Each spike-specific TCR was assigned to its reactive spike region and to a CD4 or CD8 class using the MIRA data. Log10-transformed breadth and depth values were compared by one-way ANOVA with Sidak's multiple comparisons tests. TCRdb stores this immuneACCESS table with in-frame sequences only. Part of the clones is absent; in the studies checked, under half of the shortfall reflects unresolved V genes, and no reason is known for the rest. That table gives V, J and clone size, and the DNA gave D and trimming. The sample has approximately 100,000 clones on record, approximately 91% of them singletons. The top ten constitute over 6.5% of the sample.

Sequences were derived from peripheral blood, sampled on day 0 of AZD1222 vaccination. The sequence was collected from an adult in good health. This chain is built from TRBV7-9 and TRBJ1-4; D gene: possibly TRBD1, on 5 matching bases. This receptor carries the CDR3 CASSLGATNEKLFF. The DNA sequence reads TGTGCCAGCAGCTTGGGGGCAACTAATGAAAAACTGTTTTTT. With all but the CDR3 taken from the reference TRBV7-9 and TRBJ1-4 genes, the full variable domain is: DTGVSQNPRHKITKRGQNVTFRCDPISEHNRLYWYRQTLGQGPEFLTYFQNEAQLEKSRLLSDRFSAERPKGSFSTLEIQRTEQGDSAMYLCASSLGATNEKLFFGSGTQLSVL.